This TCR beta chain comes out of a study of CD8+ T cells in alopecia areata. Findings of the study overall: Normal scalp showed lower clonality than lesional scalp, especially alopecia totalis/universalis.

The investigators collected lesional scalp punch biopsies and peripheral blood from alopecia areata patients. Only a few counts were recorded for this clone. Antigen specificity is unknown. It is unclear where the CDR3 begins or ends on the DNA, so no DNA is shown, and the CDR3 is as TCRdb lists it. Isolated RNA was reverse transcribed into cDNA used as the sequencing template. Libraries were prepared by immunoSEQ multiplex PCR; TCRdb keeps only in-frame clonotypes and omits some of them. The sample has some 110,000 clones; around two fifths are singletons. The V gene's germline CDR1 is SGDLS and CDR2 YYNGEE. The CDR3 numbers 14 amino acids, ends counted.

Material: CD4+ T cells sorted from blood. The chain joins TRBV9 to TRBJ2-1; the table's D gene call, TRBD1, was not cross checked with the DNA. The source is a human donor with alopecia areata. The CDR3: CASSVGQGARGEFF.